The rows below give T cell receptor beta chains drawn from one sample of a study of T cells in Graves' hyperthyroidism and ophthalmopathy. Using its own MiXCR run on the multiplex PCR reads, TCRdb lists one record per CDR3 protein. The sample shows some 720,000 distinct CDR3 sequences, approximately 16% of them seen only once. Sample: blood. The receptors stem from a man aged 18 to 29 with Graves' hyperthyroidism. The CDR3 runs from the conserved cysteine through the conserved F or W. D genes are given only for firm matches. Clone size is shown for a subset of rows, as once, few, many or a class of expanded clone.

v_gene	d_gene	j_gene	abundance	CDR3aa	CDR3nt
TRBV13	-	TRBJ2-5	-	CASSLVPGGTQETQYF	TGTGCCAGCAGCTTAGTACCCGGGGGGACACAAGAGACCCAGTACTTC
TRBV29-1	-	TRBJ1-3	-	CSAVPRGGNTIYF	TGCAGCGCAGTACCAAGAGGCGGAAACACCATATATTTT
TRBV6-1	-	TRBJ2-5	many	CASSRSGNIEETQYF	TGTGCCAGCTCGAGGTCAGGGAATATCGAAGAGACCCAGTACTTC
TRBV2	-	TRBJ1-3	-	CASSDPGAGNTIYF	TGTGCCAGCAGTGACCCAGGGGCCGGAAACACCATATATTTT
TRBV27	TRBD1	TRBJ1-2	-	CASSSGQGLNYGYTF	TGTGCCAGCAGTTCCGGACAGGGCTTGAACTATGGCTACACCTTC
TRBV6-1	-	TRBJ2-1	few	CASSELVGRFF	TGTGCCAGCAGTGAACTCGTAGGGCGGTTCTTC
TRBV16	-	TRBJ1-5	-	CASSQSAPGGSNQPQHF	TGTGCCAGCAGCCAATCCGCCCCGGGGGGGAGCAATCAGCCCCAGCATTTT
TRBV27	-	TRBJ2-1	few	CASSRQHNEQFF	TGTGCCAGCAGTCGCCAGCACAATGAGCAGTTCTTC
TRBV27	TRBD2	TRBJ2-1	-	CASSPRLAQYNEQFF	TGTGCCAGCAGTCCGCGACTAGCCCAATACAATGAGCAGTTCTTC
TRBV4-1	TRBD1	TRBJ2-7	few	CASSQVAGTGDYEQYF	TGCGCCAGCAGCCAGGTTGCCGGGACAGGAGACTACGAGCAGTACTTC
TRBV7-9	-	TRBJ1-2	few	CASSLGSRENGYTF	TGTGCCAGCAGCTTAGGATCCAGGGAAAATGGCTACACCTTC
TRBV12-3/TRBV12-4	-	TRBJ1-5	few	CASADYSNQPQHF	TGTGCCAGCGCGGATTATAGCAATCAGCCCCAGCATTTT
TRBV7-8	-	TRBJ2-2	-	CASSWPGSSKPGELFF	TGTGCCAGCAGCTGGCCGGGCTCTTCCAAGCCCGGGGAGCTGTTTTTT
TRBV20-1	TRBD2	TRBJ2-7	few	CSAKASGKYEQYF	TGCAGTGCTAAGGCTAGCGGTAAATACGAGCAGTACTTC
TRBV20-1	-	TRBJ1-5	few	CSARDRNQPQHF	TGCAGTGCTAGAGATAGGAATCAGCCCCAGCATTTT
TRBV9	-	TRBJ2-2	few	CASSVDSDTGELFF	TGTGCCAGCAGCGTCGACAGCGACACCGGGGAGCTGTTTTTT
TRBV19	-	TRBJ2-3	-	CASSPQGGSGDTQYF	TGTGCCAGTAGTCCCCAGGGGGGGTCAGGAGATACGCAGTATTTT
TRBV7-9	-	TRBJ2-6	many	CASSTPSGANVLTF	TGTGCCAGCAGTACACCCTCTGGGGCCAACGTCCTGACTTTC
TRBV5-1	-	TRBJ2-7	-	CASSLEGRGAYEQYF	TGCGCCAGCAGCTTGGAGGGCAGGGGAGCCTACGAGCAGTACTTC
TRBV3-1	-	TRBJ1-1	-	CASSYKLRTEAFF	TGTGCCAGCAGCTACAAGTTACGGACTGAAGCTTTCTTT
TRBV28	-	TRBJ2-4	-	CASSLGVVEYF	TGTGCCAGCAGTTTAGGCGTGGTGGAGTACTTC
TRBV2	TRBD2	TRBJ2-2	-	CASSEGRLAGVWNGELFF	TGTGCCAGCAGTGAAGGTCGACTAGCGGGAGTATGGAACGGGGAGCTGTTTTTT
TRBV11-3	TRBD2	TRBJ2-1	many	CASSGSRGTSSSNEQFF	TGTGCCAGCAGCGGCAGCCGTGGGACTAGCTCCTCCAATGAGCAGTTCTTC
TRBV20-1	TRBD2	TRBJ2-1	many	CSANRPPSSGIENEQFF	TGCAGTGCCAATCGACCCCCTTCTAGCGGGATCGAGAATGAGCAGTTCTTC
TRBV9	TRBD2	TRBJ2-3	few	CASSPLQGLAETQYF	TGTGCCAGCAGCCCGCTCCAGGGACTAGCGGAGACGCAGTATTTT
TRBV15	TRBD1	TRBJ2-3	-	CATSVDRGADTQYF	TGTGCCACCAGCGTCGACAGGGGTGCAGATACGCAGTATTTT
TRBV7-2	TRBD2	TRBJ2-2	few	CASSLRLAVGGDTGELFF	TGTGCCAGCAGCTTGAGACTAGCGGTTGGGGGAGACACCGGGGAGCTGTTTTTT
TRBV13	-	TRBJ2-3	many	CASSLASGRSTDTQYF	TGTGCCAGCAGCTTGGCTTCGGGGCGGAGCACAGATACGCAGTATTTT
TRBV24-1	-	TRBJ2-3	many	CATSSPNTQYF	TGTGCCACCAGTTCGCCGAATACGCAGTATTTT
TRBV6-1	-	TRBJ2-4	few	CASRELAKNIQYF	TGTGCCAGCAGGGAACTAGCCAAAAACATTCAGTACTTC
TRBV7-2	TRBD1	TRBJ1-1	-	CASSLRDRSFRRDTEAFF	TGTGCCAGCAGCTTAAGGGACAGAAGCTTTCGAAGGGACACTGAAGCTTTCTTT
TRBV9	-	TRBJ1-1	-	CASSARTGVLTEAFF	TGTGCCAGCAGCGCCAGAACGGGAGTTTTGACTGAAGCTTTCTTT
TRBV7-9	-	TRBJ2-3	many	CASSLAAGRPDTQYF	TGTGCCAGCAGCCTCGCTGCGGGGCGGCCAGATACGCAGTATTTT
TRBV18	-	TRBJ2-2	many	CASSSRDTYTGELFF	TGTGCCAGCTCATCAAGGGACACCTACACCGGGGAGCTGTTTTTT
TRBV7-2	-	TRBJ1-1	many	CASSFFSLNTEAFF	TGTGCCAGCAGCTTTTTTTCCCTGAACACTGAAGCTTTCTTT
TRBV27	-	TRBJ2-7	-	CASSSSGTFPNEQYF	TGTGCCAGCAGTAGCTCCGGGACGTTTCCAAACGAGCAGTACTTC
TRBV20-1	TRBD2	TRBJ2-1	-	CSASWGLAGDEQFF	TGCAGTGCTAGTTGGGGGCTAGCGGGAGATGAGCAGTTCTTC
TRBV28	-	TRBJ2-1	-	CASNGNEDSPIDFSYNEQFF	TGTGCCAGCAATGGGAATGAGGACAGTCCCATCGATTTCTCCTACAATGAGCAGTTCTTC
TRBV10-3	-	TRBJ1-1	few	CAISESGGQREAFF	TGTGCCATCAGTGAGTCGGGGGGGCAACGTGAAGCTTTCTTT
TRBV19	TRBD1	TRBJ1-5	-	CASSGQGWFNQPQHF	TGTGCCAGTAGCGGACAGGGCTGGTTCAATCAGCCCCAGCATTTT
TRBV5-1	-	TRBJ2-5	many	CASSLGTSSQETQYF	TGCGCCAGCAGCCTTGGGACGAGCTCCCAAGAGACCCAGTACTTC
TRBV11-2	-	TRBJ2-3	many	CASSLPASVDTQYF	TGTGCCAGCAGCTTACCTGCTAGCGTGGATACGCAGTATTTT
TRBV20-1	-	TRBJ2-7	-	CSARQLGFGYEQYF	TGCAGTGCTAGGCAACTAGGCTTCGGGTACGAGCAGTACTTC
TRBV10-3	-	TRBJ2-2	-	CAISANTGELFF	TGTGCCATCAGTGCAAACACCGGGGAGCTGTTTTTT